Included here is one T cell receptor beta chain sequence, with context. Additional DNA sequences in this sample encode the identical CDR3. V was clipped by 7 bases and J by 0 bases, with 8 bases between them. The CDR3 runs 13 residues. Germline CDR1 and CDR2: KGHDR and SFDVKD. This record comes from a study of blood T cell repertoires in COVID-19. As processed by the authors: Nucleated cell number was recorded as an estimate derived from reference gene primer amplification. Measured with immunoSEQ multiplex PCR; TCRdb has only the in-frame clones, and not every one. V, J and clone size are those of that table, while D and trimming were read from the DNA. Altogether 150,000 or so clones are present, roughly 80% being singletons, with the ten largest covering about 0.58%.

The V call is TRBV24-1, the J call TRBJ1-1; D possibly corresponds to TRBD1 (6 bases). This TCR was recovered from a man aged 55 to 70 with acute or convalescent COVID-19. Input material: peripheral blood. CDR3 sequence (DNA): TGTGCCACCAGGGACAGCTTGAACACTGAAGCTTTCTTT. Translating it yields CATRDSLNTEAFF.